This is a list of T cell receptor beta chains from one sample in a study of T cells in Graves' hyperthyroidism and ophthalmopathy. TCRdb re-called the multiplex PCR reads through MiXCR, storing one row per CDR3 protein. The sample consists of hundreds of thousands of distinct CDR3 sequences, approximately 13% of them appearing once. Sequencing was performed on blood. The receptor source for this set is a woman aged 40 to 55 with Graves' ophthalmopathy. CDR3s include the opening cysteine and the closing phenylalanine or tryptophan. Fields, in order: CDR3 protein, CDR3 DNA, V gene, J gene, clone size, D gene. A D gene is named only where the DNA matches it firmly. Where a row states a size, it is once, few, many or the class of an expanded clone; other rows omit it.

CDR3aa: CGVSNPLGQYEQYF; CDR3nt: TGCGGCGTTTCTAATCCACTGGGTCAATACGAGCAGTACTTC; v_gene: TRBV29-1; j_gene: TRBJ2-7; abundance: NA; d_gene: NA
CDR3aa: CASSLGTSGRLGFEQFF; CDR3nt: TGTGCCAGCAGCTTGGGGACTAGCGGGAGACTTGGGTTTGAGCAGTTCTTC; v_gene: TRBV5-4; j_gene: TRBJ2-1; abundance: NA; d_gene: TRBD2
CDR3aa: CASRDPNTEAFF; CDR3nt: TGTGCCAGCAGGGACCCCAACACTGAAGCTTTCTTT; v_gene: TRBV2; j_gene: TRBJ1-1; abundance: many; d_gene: NA
CDR3aa: CASTSTGAYNSPLHF; CDR3nt: TGTGCCAGTACTTCGACAGGGGCGTATAATTCACCCCTCCACTTT; v_gene: TRBV19; j_gene: TRBJ1-6; abundance: NA; d_gene: TRBD1
CDR3aa: CASSLPSGGYTGELFF; CDR3nt: TGTGCCAGCAGCTTACCGTCAGGGGGCTACACCGGGGAGCTGTTTTTT; v_gene: TRBV7-8; j_gene: TRBJ2-2; abundance: few; d_gene: TRBD1
CDR3aa: CASSQTNGDEKLFF; CDR3nt: TGTGCCAGCAGCCAGACGAACGGGGATGAAAAACTGTTTTTT; v_gene: TRBV12-3/TRBV12-4; j_gene: TRBJ1-4; abundance: many; d_gene: NA
CDR3aa: CASSFGVTHEQYF; CDR3nt: TGTGCCAGCAGTTTTGGGGTGACCCACGAGCAGTACTTC; v_gene: TRBV12-3/TRBV12-4; j_gene: TRBJ2-7; abundance: many; d_gene: NA
CDR3aa: CAWSVWTSGRAFPHNEQFF; CDR3nt: TGTGCCTGGAGTGTATGGACTAGCGGGAGGGCCTTTCCCCACAATGAGCAGTTCTTC; v_gene: TRBV30; j_gene: TRBJ2-1; abundance: few; d_gene: TRBD2
CDR3aa: CASSVSQQGAGEQYF; CDR3nt: TGTGCCAGCAGCGTATCCCAACAGGGGGCTGGAGAGCAGTACTTC; v_gene: TRBV11-2; j_gene: TRBJ2-7; abundance: many; d_gene: TRBD1
CDR3aa: CASSPPGTKGDEQFF; CDR3nt: TGTGCCAGCAGCCCCCCCGGGACTAAGGGCGATGAGCAGTTCTTC; v_gene: TRBV5-8; j_gene: TRBJ2-1; abundance: many; d_gene: TRBD2
CDR3aa: CASSRGAHEQFF; CDR3nt: TGTGCCAGCAGCCGGGGGGCTCATGAGCAGTTCTTC; v_gene: TRBV13; j_gene: TRBJ2-1; abundance: many; d_gene: NA
CDR3aa: CASSDGTQYQPQHF; CDR3nt: TGTGCCAGCAGTGATGGGACACAATATCAGCCCCAGCATTTT; v_gene: TRBV2; j_gene: TRBJ1-5; abundance: many; d_gene: NA
CDR3aa: CASSLIGTVYRDTQYF; CDR3nt: TGTGCTAGCAGTCTGATCGGGACAGTATACAGAGATACGCAGTATTTT; v_gene: TRBV25-1; j_gene: TRBJ2-3; abundance: NA; d_gene: TRBD1
CDR3aa: CASIRGNSGGPSNQPQHF; CDR3nt: TGTGCCAGCATTCGGGGAAATTCGGGGGGTCCCAGCAATCAGCCCCAGCATTTT; v_gene: TRBV6-1; j_gene: TRBJ1-5; abundance: few; d_gene: NA
CDR3aa: CASSPGQGIGAFF; CDR3nt: TGTGCCAGCAGTCCCGGACAGGGGATCGGAGCTTTCTTT; v_gene: TRBV6-1; j_gene: TRBJ1-1; abundance: NA; d_gene: TRBD1
CDR3aa: CASSQDSPSYNEQFF; CDR3nt: TGTGCCAGCAGCCAAGATTCCCCCTCCTACAATGAGCAGTTCTTC; v_gene: TRBV4-2; j_gene: TRBJ2-1; abundance: few; d_gene: NA
CDR3aa: CASSGGRDRVWETQYF; CDR3nt: TGTGCCAGCAGCGGAGGCCGGGACAGGGTGTGGGAGACCCAGTACTTC; v_gene: TRBV6-1; j_gene: TRBJ2-5; abundance: many; d_gene: TRBD1
CDR3aa: CASSRDTSIPYEQYF; CDR3nt: TGTGCCAGCAGCCGGGACACGTCAATCCCTTACGAGCAGTACTTC; v_gene: TRBV3-1; j_gene: TRBJ2-7; abundance: many; d_gene: NA
CDR3aa: CASSPHRTGEQYF; CDR3nt: TGTGCCAGCAGCCCCCACCGTACTGGCGAGCAGTACTTC; v_gene: TRBV3-1; j_gene: TRBJ2-7; abundance: NA; d_gene: NA
CDR3aa: CASRRQAAANTEAFF; CDR3nt: TGTGCCAGCAGAAGACAGGCCGCTGCTAACACTGAAGCTTTCTTT; v_gene: TRBV2; j_gene: TRBJ1-1; abundance: many; d_gene: NA
CDR3aa: CASSRGQRTEAFF; CDR3nt: TGTGCCAGCAGTAGGGGACAACGCACTGAAGCTTTCTTT; v_gene: TRBV11-2; j_gene: TRBJ1-1; abundance: many; d_gene: NA
CDR3aa: CASSQVVRGSYNEQFF; CDR3nt: TGCGCCAGCAGCCAAGTAGTTAGGGGATCCTACAATGAGCAGTTCTTC; v_gene: TRBV4-1; j_gene: TRBJ2-1; abundance: NA; d_gene: NA
CDR3aa: CATSGTGTSGRTYTDTQYF; CDR3nt: TGTGCCACCAGTGGAACCGGGACTAGCGGGAGGACCTACACAGATACGCAGTATTTT; v_gene: TRBV24-1; j_gene: TRBJ2-3; abundance: many; d_gene: TRBD2
CDR3aa: CASSKDWDTEAFF; CDR3nt: TGTGCCAGTAGCAAAGATTGGGACACTGAAGCTTTCTTT; v_gene: TRBV19; j_gene: TRBJ1-1; abundance: few; d_gene: NA
CDR3aa: CASSRQGVNEQYF; CDR3nt: TGTGCCAGCTCAAGACAGGGGGTAAACGAGCAGTACTTC; v_gene: TRBV3-1; j_gene: TRBJ2-7; abundance: many; d_gene: TRBD1
CDR3aa: CASSQLAGLADTQYF; CDR3nt: TGTGCCAGCAGCCAATTAGCGGGCCTCGCAGATACGCAGTATTTT; v_gene: TRBV3-1; j_gene: TRBJ2-3; abundance: NA; d_gene: TRBD2
CDR3aa: CASSYLGTSGRAYEQYF; CDR3nt: TGTGCCAGCAGTTACCTGGGGACTAGCGGGAGGGCCTACGAGCAGTACTTC; v_gene: TRBV6-5; j_gene: TRBJ2-7; abundance: many; d_gene: TRBD2
CDR3aa: CASKEGGDYTDTQYF; CDR3nt: TGTGCCAGCAAGGAGGGGGGGGATTACACAGATACGCAGTATTTT; v_gene: TRBV25-1; j_gene: TRBJ2-3; abundance: many; d_gene: NA
CDR3aa: CASSQDLYSSSYEQYF; CDR3nt: TGCGCCAGCAGCCAAGATCTTTACAGTAGCTCCTACGAGCAGTACTTC; v_gene: TRBV4-1; j_gene: TRBJ2-7; abundance: NA; d_gene: NA
CDR3aa: CASSVASGGYNEQFF; CDR3nt: TGTGCCAGCAGTGTTGCTAGCGGGGGTTACAATGAGCAGTTCTTC; v_gene: TRBV25-1; j_gene: TRBJ2-1; abundance: NA; d_gene: TRBD2
CDR3aa: CASSLSPGLAGSYTQYF; CDR3nt: TGTGCCAGCAGTTTATCCCCTGGACTAGCGGGATCATATACGCAGTATTTT; v_gene: TRBV28; j_gene: TRBJ2-3; abundance: many; d_gene: TRBD2
CDR3aa: CASSYGGLAGGSGELFF; CDR3nt: TGTGCCAGCAGTTACGGGGGACTAGCGGGAGGGTCCGGGGAGCTGTTTTTT; v_gene: TRBV6-9; j_gene: TRBJ2-2; abundance: few; d_gene: TRBD2
CDR3aa: CASRRTQGIGDTQYF; CDR3nt: TGTGCCAGCAGGCGCACACAGGGGATAGGAGATACGCAGTATTTT; v_gene: TRBV2; j_gene: TRBJ2-3; abundance: few; d_gene: TRBD1
CDR3aa: CSARVRATNEKLFF; CDR3nt: TGCAGTGCTAGGGTTCGTGCAACTAATGAAAAACTGTTTTTT; v_gene: TRBV20-1; j_gene: TRBJ1-4; abundance: NA; d_gene: NA
CDR3aa: CASSPDESTDTQYF; CDR3nt: TGCGCCAGCAGCCCGGATGAGAGTACAGATACGCAGTATTTT; v_gene: TRBV5-1; j_gene: TRBJ2-3; abundance: many; d_gene: NA
CDR3aa: CASSQFVLNTEAFF; CDR3nt: TGCGCCAGCAGCCAATTTGTGCTGAACACTGAAGCTTTCTTT; v_gene: TRBV4-1; j_gene: TRBJ1-1; abundance: NA; d_gene: NA
CDR3aa: CASTRGPSRETQYF; CDR3nt: TGTGCCAGCACCAGGGGGCCTAGCAGGGAGACCCAGTACTTC; v_gene: TRBV28; j_gene: TRBJ2-5; abundance: NA; d_gene: TRBD1
CDR3aa: CASSPIGTDTGELFF; CDR3nt: TGTGCCAGCTCACCAATAGGGACCGACACCGGGGAGCTGTTTTTT; v_gene: TRBV18; j_gene: TRBJ2-2; abundance: few; d_gene: NA
CDR3aa: CSAAQGGQPQHF; CDR3nt: TGCAGTGCTGCGCAGGGTGGTCAGCCCCAGCATTTT; v_gene: TRBV20-1; j_gene: TRBJ1-5; abundance: many; d_gene: NA
CDR3aa: CASLGLAGANEQFF; CDR3nt: TGTGCCAGTCTCGGACTAGCGGGAGCCAATGAGCAGTTCTTC; v_gene: TRBV2; j_gene: TRBJ2-1; abundance: NA; d_gene: TRBD2
CDR3aa: CASSFGGATDTQYF; CDR3nt: TGTGCCAGTAGTTTCGGGGGGGCCACAGATACGCAGTATTTT; v_gene: TRBV19; j_gene: TRBJ2-3; abundance: few; d_gene: TRBD2
CDR3aa: CSAREPGGAATEAFF; CDR3nt: TGCAGTGCTAGAGAACCAGGGGGCGCGGCCACTGAAGCTTTCTTT; v_gene: TRBV20-1; j_gene: TRBJ1-1; abundance: few; d_gene: TRBD1
CDR3aa: CASSEMRINEKLFF; CDR3nt: TGCGCCAGCAGTGAGATGCGGATTAATGAAAAACTGTTTTTT; v_gene: TRBV10-2; j_gene: TRBJ1-4; abundance: few; d_gene: NA
CDR3aa: CASSYTTEQLRGYTF; CDR3nt: TGTGCCAGCAGTTACACGACTGAGCAACTAAGGGGCTACACCTTC; v_gene: TRBV6-6; j_gene: TRBJ1-2; abundance: many; d_gene: NA
CDR3aa: CASSVTPGTVNTEAFF; CDR3nt: TGTGCCAGCAGCGTAACACCCGGGACAGTGAACACTGAAGCTTTCTTT; v_gene: TRBV9; j_gene: TRBJ1-1; abundance: NA; d_gene: TRBD1
CDR3aa: CASSPRGLSTDTQYF; CDR3nt: TGTGCCAGCTCACCCCGGGGCCTTAGCACAGATACGCAGTATTTT; v_gene: TRBV18; j_gene: TRBJ2-3; abundance: NA; d_gene: NA
CDR3aa: CASSEGGTGNTIYF; CDR3nt: TGCGCCAGCAGTGAGGGGGGAACGGGAAACACCATATATTTT; v_gene: TRBV10-2; j_gene: TRBJ1-3; abundance: many; d_gene: NA
CDR3aa: CSARDLGLAIYEQYF; CDR3nt: TGCAGTGCTAGAGATCTGGGACTAGCGATCTACGAGCAGTACTTC; v_gene: TRBV20-1; j_gene: TRBJ2-7; abundance: many; d_gene: TRBD2
CDR3aa: CASSEWGNGRGYQETQYF; CDR3nt: TGTGCCAGCAGTGAATGGGGTAATGGGAGGGGATACCAAGAGACCCAGTACTTC; v_gene: TRBV2; j_gene: TRBJ2-5; abundance: many; d_gene: TRBD2
CDR3aa: CASSRGQAYEQYF; CDR3nt: TGTGCCAGCAGCCGGGGACAAGCCTACGAGCAGTACTTC; v_gene: TRBV7-8; j_gene: TRBJ2-7; abundance: many; d_gene: NA
CDR3aa: CASSQAPREGGGYTF; CDR3nt: TGCGCCAGCAGCCAAGCCCCAAGGGAGGGGGGCGGCTACACCTTC; v_gene: TRBV4-1; j_gene: TRBJ1-2; abundance: NA; d_gene: NA
CDR3aa: CSAPGPRNSPLHF; CDR3nt: TGCAGTGCTCCGGGACCCCGAAATTCACCCCTCCACTTT; v_gene: TRBV20-1; j_gene: TRBJ1-6; abundance: few; d_gene: NA
CDR3aa: CASSYEPSKGEGRNTQYF; CDR3nt: TGTGCCAGCAGTTACGAACCCTCGAAGGGGGAGGGCCGAAATACGCAGTATTTT; v_gene: TRBV6-5; j_gene: TRBJ2-3; abundance: many; d_gene: NA
CDR3aa: CASSLDPDTYGYTF; CDR3nt: TGCGCCAGCAGCTTGGACCCGGACACCTATGGCTACACCTTC; v_gene: TRBV5-1; j_gene: TRBJ1-2; abundance: many; d_gene: NA
CDR3aa: CASSLIVRQVSLNYGYTF; CDR3nt: TGTGCCAGCAGCTTAATCGTCCGTCAAGTCTCCCTTAACTATGGCTACACCTTC; v_gene: TRBV11-2; j_gene: TRBJ1-2; abundance: many; d_gene: NA
CDR3aa: CASSFFRGGNNEQFF; CDR3nt: TGTGCCAGCAGCTTTTTTCGGGGGGGTAACAATGAGCAGTTCTTC; v_gene: TRBV5-8; j_gene: TRBJ2-1; abundance: few; d_gene: TRBD2
CDR3aa: CSASGQGAFAEAFF; CDR3nt: TGCAGTGCTAGCGGACAGGGGGCATTCGCTGAAGCTTTCTTT; v_gene: TRBV20-1; j_gene: TRBJ1-1; abundance: many; d_gene: TRBD1
CDR3aa: CAISRQGSTDTQYF; CDR3nt: TGTGCCATCAGCCGACAGGGAAGCACAGATACGCAGTATTTT; v_gene: TRBV3-1; j_gene: TRBJ2-3; abundance: few; d_gene: TRBD1